This T cell receptor beta chain was profiled in a study of cytomegalovirus exposure and HLA in healthy donors. Vbeta (60) and Jbeta (13) primers were used in the PCR. Original methodology: An analysis that came later counted tens of millions of unique TCR beta chains, 9 million to 12 million shared. Assay: immunoSEQ multiplex PCR; the TCRdb copy retains only in-frame clones and omits some. The V and J calls and clone size come from that table; D and trimming were worked out from the DNA. The repertoire has approximately 120,000 clones, about 83% of them found once; the top ten carry less than 3.5%. This CDR3 region has 15 residues. Trimming pared 2 bases from V and 0 bases from J, leaving 8 bases between. Germline V gene lookup returns CDR1 KGHSH and CDR2 LQKENI. Nominally healthy donors were sampled, though unrecorded immune exposures were likely.

Material for sequencing was PBMCs. This TCR derives from a female donor in good health and CMV-seronegative. The V gene is TRBV18, the J gene TRBJ1-3; weak D call: TRBD1 (5 bases). The CDR3 loop reads CASSPRDFSGNTIYF. The CDR3 coding sequence is TGTGCCAGCTCACCAAGGGACTTCTCTGGAAACACCATATATTTT. Filled out from reference TRBV18 and TRBJ1-3, the complete variable domain reads NAGVMQNPRHLVRRRGQEARLRCSPMKGHSHVYWYRQLPEEGLKFMVYLQKENIIDESGMPKERFSAEFPKEGPSILRIQQVVRGDSAAYFCASSPRDFSGNTIYFGEGSWLTVV.